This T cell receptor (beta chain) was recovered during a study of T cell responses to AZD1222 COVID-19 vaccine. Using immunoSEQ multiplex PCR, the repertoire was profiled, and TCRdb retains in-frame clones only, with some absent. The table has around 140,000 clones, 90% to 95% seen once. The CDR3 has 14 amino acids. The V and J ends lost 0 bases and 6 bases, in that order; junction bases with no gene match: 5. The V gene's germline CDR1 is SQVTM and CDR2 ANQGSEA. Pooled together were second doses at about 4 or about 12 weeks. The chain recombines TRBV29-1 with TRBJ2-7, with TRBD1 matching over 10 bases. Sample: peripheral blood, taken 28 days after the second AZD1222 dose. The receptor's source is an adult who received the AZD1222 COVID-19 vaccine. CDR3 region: CSVEDQTGGSEQYF. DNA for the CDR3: TGCAGCGTTGAAGATCAGACAGGGGGCTCCGAGCAGTACTTC.